The 15 T cell receptor beta chains reported below all come from one sample, sequenced in a study of blood T cell repertoires in COVID-19. Data came from immunoSEQ multiplex PCR; TCRdb stores just in-frame clones and leaves some out. This sample yields 150,000 to 200,000 clones, of which around four fifths are seen a single time; 5% to 8.5% belongs to the top ten. What was sequenced was peripheral blood. The source of these receptors is a man between 65 and 85 years old with active or convalescent COVID-19.

The chain uses TRBV5-4 and TRBJ2-3; D unresolved. CDR1 is SGHNT, CDR2 YYREEE, per germline (reference sequence). CDR3 length: 14 amino acids. V was cut by 5 bases and J by 1 base, with 11 bases left in between. The CDR3 spells CASSPSLGTDTQYF. The CDR3 DNA reads TGTGCCAGCAGTCCGTCGCTAGGCACAGATACGCAGTATTTT. The variable domain in full, with the rest retrieved from reference TRBV5-4 and TRBJ2-3, is ETGVTQSPTHLIKTRGQQVTLRCSSQSGHNTVSWYQQALGQGPQFIFQYYREEENGRGNFPPRFSGLQFPNYSSELNVNALELDDSALYLCASSPSLGTDTQYFGPGTRLTVL.

The V gene is TRBV7-2, the J gene TRBJ1-6; a possible D gene is TRBD1 (6 bases). Germline lookup yields CDR1 SGHTA and CDR2 FQGNSA. CDR3 length equals 14 residues. V was trimmed by 5 bases and J by 8 bases, leaving 13 bases between them. This CDR3 is CASSPGAPYSPLHF. CDR3 nucleotide sequence: TGTGCCAGCAGCCCAGGGGCCCCCTATTCACCCCTCCACTTT.

J is TRBJ1-2 and V is TRBV7-9, with D hard to call. The length of the CDR3 is 14 residues. Looked up from germline, CDR1 is SEHNR and CDR2 is FQNEAQ (reference sequence). Trimming cost V 5 bases and J 2 bases, with 12 bases left between them. The CDR3 reads CASSRSPGNYGYTF. CDR3 in DNA: TGTGCCAGCAGCCGGAGCCCGGGGAACTATGGCTACACCTTC.

The chain carries TRBV19 and TRBJ1-5, with D unclear. Germline V lookup: CDR1 LNHDA, CDR2 SQIVND (reference sequence). CDR3 length equals 14 residues. The V end was cut by 3 bases, the J end by 0 bases, with 6 bases between. The CDR3: CASSMSSSNQPQHF. The CDR3 DNA follows: TGTGCCAGTAGTATGTCGAGTAGCAATCAGCCCCAGCATTTT.

The chain uses TRBV7-2 and TRBJ2-2; 12 positions agree with TRBD2. V was clipped by 6 bases and J by 3 bases; unmatched bases: 5. CDR1 and CDR2 (germline): SGHTA, FQGNSA. CDR3 length: 16 amino acids. In nucleotides, the CDR3 is TGTGCCAGCAGTAGTCTAGCGGGAGGGTACACCGGGGAGCTGTTTTTT. This codes for CASSSLAGGYTGELFF.

The chain has TRBV7-2 and TRBJ1-1, with D possibly being TRBD1 (5 bases). V lost 7 bases and J lost 5, with 20 bases in between. This CDR3 contains 15 residues. CDR1 SGHTA and CDR2 FQGNSA come from the germline V gene. For the CDR3, the DNA is TGTGCCAGCAACCCTCGCGGGCTGCGGGGGACTGAAGCTTTCTTT. It translates to CASNPRGLRGTEAFF.

This clone has a handful of counts. The rearrangement joins TRBV6-2 or TRBV6-3 to TRBJ1-5; a possible D gene is TRBD1 (6 bases). CDR1 and CDR2 (germline): MNHEY, SVGEGT. CDR3 length equals 17 residues. V dropped 2 bases and J dropped 3 bases, with 17 bases sitting between them. The DNA for the CDR3 is TGTGCCAGCAGTTACATACAGGGAAGAGGATCCAATCAGCCCCAGCATTTT. It encodes CASSYIQGRGSNQPQHF.

This sequence joins TRBV7-9 and TRBJ1-5; no firm D call. CDR1 and CDR2 from the germline V gene are SEHNR and FQNEAQ (reference sequence). Trimming removed 4 bases at V and 5 bases at J, with 18 bases between. CDR3 length: 16 amino acids. The CDR3 sequence: CASSSSGLLRDQPQHF. In DNA form, the CDR3 reads TGTGCCAGCAGCTCCTCAGGACTCCTACGAGATCAGCCCCAGCATTTT.

V is TRBV12-5 and J is TRBJ2-1, with 7 bases lining up with TRBD1. This CDR3 comprises 17 residues. CDR1 and CDR2 from the germline V gene are LGHNT and FRNRAP. Trimming cost V 0 bases and J 4 bases; bases outside gene matches: 9. CDR3 protein: CASGLVPGTASYNEQFF. The CDR3 DNA is TGTGCTAGTGGTTTGGTACCCGGGACAGCTTCATACAATGAGCAGTTCTTC.

This clone showed up just once. The rearrangement uses TRBV5-4 and TRBJ2-1; 7 bases map to TRBD2. The CDR3 has 14 amino acids. CDR1 and CDR2 from the germline V gene are SGHNT and YYREEE (reference sequence). After removal of 0 bases from V and 9 bases from J, the junction contained 6 bases not matched to a gene. The CDR3 coding sequence is TGTGCCAGCAGCTTGGGGGAGGGCCTGTTTGAGCAGTTCTTC. This gives the protein CASSLGEGLFEQFF.

The chain uses TRBV21-1 and TRBJ2-2; the table calls TRBD2, which could not be checked here. TRBV21-1 has pseudogene status. The CDR3 sequence is 21 residues long. Written as DNA, the CDR3 is TGTGCCAGCAGCAAAGTTTCCGGTCGCAGTGAGGTGAACGGGGGAACCGGGGAGCTGTTTTTT. This translates into CASSKVSGRSEVNGGTGELFF.

V is TRBV11-3 and J is TRBJ2-1, with TRBD2 identical over 7 bases. CDR3 size: 14 residues. The trim removed 4 bases at V and 3 bases at J, leaving 3 bases unmatched. Germline CDR1 reads SGHNT; CDR2 reads YENEEA. CDR3 residues: CASSYGGNYNEQFF. CDR3 in DNA: TGTGCCAGCAGCTACGGGGGGAACTACAATGAGCAGTTCTTC.

The chain carries TRBV30 and TRBJ2-1; TRBD2 might be the D (5 bases). This CDR3 is 12 amino acids long. The ends were cut back, 6 bases at V and 0 bases at J, with 6 bases in the middle. Germline V lookup: CDR1 GTSNPN, CDR2 SVGIG (reference sequence). As DNA, the CDR3 is TGTGCCTGCAGCGGCTCCTACAATGAGCAGTTCTTC. The encoded protein is CACSGSYNEQFF.

The chain uses TRBV19 and TRBJ1-5, with D uncertain. The V and J ends lost 1 base and 7 bases respectively, with 11 bases between them. The germline CDR1 and CDR2 sequences are LNHDA and SQIVND (reference sequence). This CDR3 has 14 amino acids. As DNA, the CDR3 is TGTGCCAGTAGTATAGGCCCAACCGGGCAGCCCCAGCATTTT. Protein sequence: CASSIGPTGQPQHF. Complete variable domain (other parts from reference TRBV19 and TRBJ1-5): DGGITQSPKYLFRKEGQNVTLSCEQNLNHDAMYWYRQDPGQGLRLIYYSQIVNDFQKGDIAEGYSVSREKKESFPLTVTSAQKNPTAFYLCASSIGPTGQPQHFGDGTRLSIL.

This clone was seen more than once but under ten times. The rearrangement joins TRBV6-5 to TRBJ1-6, with D unclear. In germline, CDR1 is MNHEY, CDR2 SVGAGI. This CDR3 region has 14 residues. Trimming removed 6 bases at V and 8 bases at J, with 14 bases between. The CDR3 nucleotides read TGTGCCAGCAGCCCCTACCGAGGTGATTCACCCCTCCACTTT. Residues: CASSPYRGDSPLHF.